The table lists the clone carrying this TCR beta chain with a few counts. What it recognizes is unknown. One heparinised blood draw averaging around 110 mL was given by each donor. The authors reverse transcribed all of the isolated RNA, so sequencing captured expressed TCRB transcripts. The table came from immunoSEQ multiplex PCR; TCRdb's copy has only in-frame clones and leaves some out. The sample gives roughly 400,000 clones, about 15% of which show up once; about 0.04% is in the top ten. This specimen belongs to a study of beta chain features in type 1 diabetes. The CDR3 totals 14 residues. Germline CDR1 SQVTM, CDR2 ANQGSEA. V gave up 6 bases and J gave up 0 bases, with 12 bases separating them. Study conclusions and caveats: All four CD4+ subsets of Type 1 diabetes patients contained TCRB CDR3s that were moderately but significantly shorter.

The source is a young man in good health. J is TRBJ1-3 and V is TRBV29-1; a possible D gene is TRBD1 (6 bases). The sample consisted of naive CD4+ T cells from blood. CDR3 sequence: CSVEQGRSGNTIYF. In DNA form, the CDR3 reads TGCAGCGTCGAACAGGGCCGCTCTGGAAACACCATATATTTT.